The next 29 T cell receptor beta chains were all read from a single sample in a study of long-term antiretroviral therapy in people with HIV. Samples were assayed with immunoSEQ v3.0 at survey level. TCRdb keeps only in-frame clones here, not all; method: immunoSEQ multiplex PCR. The repertoire holds 40,000 to 50,000 clones, with roughly 93% as singletons. The specimen comprised unsorted PBMCs, sampled 9 to 9.5 years after starting antiretroviral therapy. The receptors derive from a man aged 25 to 40 with HIV.

This sequence joins TRBV30 and TRBJ2-7, with a possible D match to TRBD1 (6 bases). The CDR3 extends over 15 amino acids. Germline V gene data show CDR1 as GTSNPN and CDR2 as SVGIG (reference sequence). V was shortened by 3 bases and J by 2 bases, with 17 bases between the two germline ends. The CDR3 loop is CAWRMIGQLTYEQYF. DNA of the CDR3: TGTGCCTGGAGGATGATTGGACAGTTAACCTACGAGCAGTACTTC. The full variable domain, with the rest looked up from reference TRBV30 and TRBJ2-7, is SQTIHQWPATLVQPVGSPLSLECTVEGTSNPNLYWYRQAAGRGLQLLFYSVGIGQISSEVPQNLSASRPQDRQFILSSKKLLLSDSGFYLCAWRMIGQLTYEQYFGPGTRLTVT.

The chain combines TRBV25-1 with TRBJ1-2; possibly TRBD1 for D (6 bases). Germline V gene sequence: CDR1 MGHDK, CDR2 SYGVNS. This CDR3 region has 15 residues. V was trimmed by 10 bases and J by 7 bases, leaving 25 bases between them. The DNA for the CDR3 is TGTGCCACCCGAGGGACACCCACCTCGTCGATTGGCTACACCTTC. Translated, it gives CATRGTPTSSIGYTF.

The chain employs TRBV11-2 and TRBJ2-7; 11 bases are a match to TRBD1. CDR1 SGHAT and CDR2 FQNNGV come from the germline V gene. J was trimmed by 4 bases and V by 1 base; bases with no gene match: 12. The CDR3 sequence is 18 residues long. In nucleotides, the CDR3 is TGTGCCAGCAGCTTAGCGAGGTGGACAGGGGGCTTTAGATACGAGCAGTACTTC. Its translation is CASSLARWTGGFRYEQYF. The full variable domain, its missing parts supplied by reference TRBV11-2 and TRBJ2-7, is EAGVAQSPRYKIIEKRQSVAFWCNPISGHATLYWYQQILGQGPKLLIQFQNNGVVDDSQLPKDRFSAERLKGVDSTLKIQPAKLEDSAVYLCASSLARWTGGFRYEQYFGPGTRLTVT.

The rearrangement uses TRBV7-8 and TRBJ2-5; 10 positions match TRBD2. The CDR3 has 16 residues. CDR1 and CDR2 (germline): SGHVS, FQNEAQ. With V trimmed by 0 bases and J by 5 bases, 6 bases remained unmatched. The DNA of the CDR3 is TGTGCCAGCAGCTTAGCGAGCGGGGGGGCCGCGGAGACCCAGTACTTC. Its protein product is CASSLASGGAAETQYF. The full variable domain, rest sourced from reference TRBV7-8 and TRBJ2-5, is GAGVSQSPRYKVAKRGQDVALRCDPISGHVSLFWYQQALGQGPEFLTYFQNEAQLDKSGLPSDRFFAERPEGSVSTLKIQRTQQEDSAVYLCASSLASGGAAETQYFGPGTRLLVL.

In this sample, this clone turned up once. The chain combines TRBV9 with TRBJ1-3; D is perhaps TRBD1 (6 bases). V was pared by 0 bases and J by 0 bases, with 7 bases between. Per germline, CDR1 SGDLS and CDR2 YYNGEE. The CDR3 totals 15 residues. The CDR3 sequence is CASSVADSSGNTIYF. The DNA for the CDR3 is TGTGCCAGCAGCGTAGCGGACAGCTCTGGAAACACCATATATTTT. Supplemented by reference TRBV9 and TRBJ1-3, the full variable domain reads DSGVTQTPKHLITATGQRVTLRCSPRSGDLSVYWYQQSLDQGLQFLIQYYNGEERAKGNILERFSAQQFPDLHSELNLSSLELGDSALYFCASSVADSSGNTIYFGEGSWLTVV.

CDR3 bases: TGTGCCAGCAGCTCCCTACAGGGGAGGTACGAAAAACTGTTTTTT. Translation gives CASSSLQGRYEKLFF. V is TRBV7-9 and J is TRBJ1-4; the match to TRBD1 covers 7 bases. Germline V CDR1 and CDR2: SEHNR, FQNEAQ (reference sequence). Trimming took 4 bases from V and 8 from J; bases not matched to a gene: 10. The CDR3 length is 15 residues.

V gene TRBV5-4 combines with J gene TRBJ2-3; tentatively, D is TRBD2 (7 bases). Trimming shortened V by 1 base and J by 5 bases, and 14 bases separated the two germline ends. Germline V gives CDR1 SGHNT, CDR2 YYREEE (reference sequence). The CDR3 is 15 residues long. CDR3 in amino acids: CASSLTRGGGDTQYF. Here the CDR3 DNA reads TGTGCCAGCAGCTTGACGAGGGGGGGCGGAGATACGCAGTATTTT.

This chain links TRBV7-9 with TRBJ1-4, with TRBD1 as a possible D gene (5 bases). The CDR3 is 15 residues long. The germline V gene encodes CDR1 SEHNR and CDR2 FQNEAQ (reference sequence). V was shortened by 4 bases and J by 0 bases, with 9 bases between the two germline ends. CDR3 DNA sequence: TGTGCCAGCAGCTCAGACAGCCCAACTAATGAAAAACTGTTTTTT. Translated, it gives CASSSDSPTNEKLFF.

As DNA, the CDR3 is TGCGCCAGCAGCCAAGATGGAAGGATACGCCTTTATGGCTACACCTTC. Its translation is CASSQDGRIRLYGYTF. V gene TRBV4-1 combines with J gene TRBJ1-2; D ambiguous. Trimming pared 0 bases from V and 5 bases from J, leaving 16 bases between. From germline, CDR1 is MGHRA and CDR2 YSYEKL. This CDR3 comprises 16 residues.

The chain carries TRBV29-1 and TRBJ1-1; D is unclear. The CDR3 has 14 amino acids. The V and J ends lost 6 bases and 2 bases respectively, with 16 bases between them. Germline assignment: CDR1 SQVTM and CDR2 ANQGSEA. CDR3 sequence reads: CSVEKVAANTEAFF. The DNA for the CDR3 is TGCAGCGTGGAGAAGGTGGCAGCCAACACTGAAGCTTTCTTT.

This clone occurred once. The chain recombines TRBV11-2 with TRBJ2-3, with 12 bases lining up with TRBD1. Trimming cost V 5 bases and J 8 bases; bases outside gene matches: 8. Germline assignment: CDR1 SGHAT and CDR2 FQNNGV. This CDR3 is built from 15 residues. CDR3 DNA sequence: TGTGCCAGCAGCCCCGGGACAGGGGGCCGCGGTACGCAGTATTTT. Amino acids: CASSPGTGGRGTQYF.

The chain uses TRBV5-1 and TRBJ1-2; unclear D gene. The CDR3 is made up of 13 amino acids. Trimming left V 3 bases short and J 8 bases short, with 14 bases between. CDR1 is SGHRS and CDR2 is YFSETQ in the germline V gene. The CDR3 nucleotides are TGCGCCAGCAGCTCCACCCGGGAGAAGGGCTACACCTTC. Its translation is CASSSTREKGYTF.

V gene TRBV6-6 combines with J gene TRBJ2-1; D remains ambiguous. The CDR3 covers 11 residues. Germline CDR1 reads MNHNY; CDR2 reads SVGAGI (reference sequence). Between the trimmed V and J ends, which lost 5 bases and 5 bases, there was a span of 4 bases. CDR3 sequence: CASSADNEQFF. The DNA of the CDR3 is TGTGCCAGCAGTGCAGACAATGAGCAGTTCTTC.

The CDR3 nucleotides are TGTGCCAGCAGCTTAGCCCCGGGACAGTATGAAGGCTACACCTTC. It encodes CASSLAPGQYEGYTF. This chain connects TRBV7-8 to TRBJ1-2, with 7 positions matching TRBD1. The V gene's germline CDR1 is SGHVS and CDR2 FQNEAQ. This CDR3 has 15 residues. V shed 0 bases and J 8 bases; nucleotides not matched to a gene: 9.

The V and J genes are TRBV18 and TRBJ1-2; D not certain. V lost 4 bases and J 1 base, leaving 13 bases between the germline ends. The CDR3 consists of 15 residues. Germline CDR1 KGHSH, CDR2 LQKENI. CDR3 in amino acids: CASSLVLGDNYGYTF. CDR3 nucleotide sequence: TGTGCCAGCTCACTTGTACTGGGCGATAACTATGGCTACACCTTC.

This clone was seen just once. The rearrangement links TRBV5-1 to TRBJ1-1, with D perhaps TRBD1 (5 bases). The germline V gene encodes CDR1 SGHRS and CDR2 YFSETQ. Trimming left V 6 bases short and J 5 bases short, with 14 bases between. This CDR3 comprises 13 residues. In DNA form, the CDR3 reads TGCGCCAGCACAGGGTGGGGGGAGACTGAAGCTTTCTTT. This codes for CASTGWGETEAFF.

This clone was found a few times. V usage is TRBV19 and J usage is TRBJ2-5; D might be TRBD1 or TRBD2, each matching 5 bases. V lost 5 bases and J lost 0, with 10 bases in between. Germline loops: CDR1 LNHDA, CDR2 SQIVND (reference sequence). The length of the CDR3 is 14 residues. The CDR3 sequence: CASSYQGDQETQYF. The DNA for the CDR3 is TGTGCCAGTAGTTATCAGGGAGACCAAGAGACCCAGTACTTC.

The chain couples TRBV7-2 to TRBJ2-3, with TRBD2 matching over 14 bases. Germline assignment: CDR1 SGHTA and CDR2 FQGNSA. The J segment lost 3 bases and the V segment lost 4 bases, leaving 6 bases of the junction unmatched. The CDR3 runs to 17 residues. The CDR3, as DNA: TGTGCCAGCAGCTACTCGACTAGCGGGGGGGCAACAGATACGCAGTATTTT. Its protein product is CASSYSTSGGATDTQYF. Complete variable domain (other parts from reference TRBV7-2 and TRBJ2-3): GAGVSQSPSNKVTEKGKDVELRCDPISGHTALYWYRQSLGQGLEFLIYFQGNSAPDKSGLPSDRFSAERTGGSVSTLTIQRTQQEDSAVYLCASSYSTSGGATDTQYFGPGTRLTVL.

The chain couples TRBV5-1 to TRBJ2-2; weak D call: TRBD2 (6 bases). This CDR3 contains 14 residues. Germline V CDR1 and CDR2: SGHRS, YFSETQ. The V gene lost 5 bases and the J gene lost 0 bases, with 8 bases spanning the gap. The CDR3: CASSRGTNTGELFF. DNA of the CDR3: TGCGCCAGCAGTCGGGGGACGAACACCGGGGAGCTGTTTTTT.

The rearrangement uses TRBV2 and TRBJ2-2, with no clear D. V lost 4 bases, J lost 1 base, and 4 bases lay in between. The CDR3 spans 13 residues. Germline CDR1 reads SNHLY; CDR2 reads FYNNEI. The CDR3 sequence: CASSVQNTGELFF. CDR3 nucleotides: TGTGCCAGCAGTGTTCAGAACACCGGGGAGCTGTTTTTT.

The CDR3 loop reads CASSPTGIATDTQYF. CDR3 nucleotides: TGCGCCAGCAGCCCGACAGGGATCGCCACAGATACGCAGTATTTT. The rearrangement links TRBV10-1 to TRBJ2-3; 7 nucleotides line up with TRBD1. CDR3 length: 15 amino acids. Per germline, CDR1 WNHNN and CDR2 SYGVQD (reference sequence). V lost 6 bases and J lost 2; bases outside the gene matches: 8.

This chain connects TRBV11-2 to TRBJ2-1, with 9 bases identical to TRBD1. The CDR3 spans 16 residues. The germline V gene encodes CDR1 SGHAT and CDR2 FQNNGV. V was pared by 5 bases and J by 5 bases, with 10 bases of the junction left unmatched. The CDR3 DNA is TGTGCCAGCAGCCGATATTGGGACAGGGAAAACAATGAGCAGTTCTTC. Protein sequence: CASSRYWDRENNEQFF.

This sequence joins TRBV29-1 and TRBJ1-1, with no clear D. The length of the CDR3 is 13 residues. CDR1 and CDR2 from the germline V gene are SQVTM and ANQGSEA. Trimming pared 4 bases from V and 0 bases from J, leaving 9 bases between. CDR3 amino acids: CSVGQRMNTEAFF. The CDR3 DNA reads as TGCAGCGTTGGTCAGCGAATGAACACTGAAGCTTTCTTT.

The chain joins TRBV5-1 to TRBJ2-7; D unresolved. Germline loops: CDR1 SGHRS, CDR2 YFSETQ. The CDR3 runs to 12 residues. Trimming removed 1 base from V and 6 bases from J, with 8 bases in between. The DNA for the CDR3 is TGCGCCAGCAGCTTGAATTTGGGCGAGCAGTACTTC. Translated, it gives CASSLNLGEQYF.

V gene TRBV14 combines with J gene TRBJ1-2; D is possibly TRBD1 (5 bases). Germline-derived CDR1 and CDR2 are SGHDN and FVKESK. Trimming shortened V by 2 bases and J by 4 bases, and 11 bases separated the two germline ends. The CDR3 totals 14 residues. The CDR3 loop reads CASSQSGALYGYTF. For the CDR3, the DNA is TGTGCCAGCAGCCAATCCGGGGCTCTCTATGGCTACACCTTC.

The J gene is TRBJ2-6, the V gene TRBV27; 10 nucleotides agree with TRBD1. The ends lost 4 bases at V and 1 base at J; junction bases unmatched: 4. The CDR3 is 17 residues long. Germline V gene data show CDR1 as MNHEY and CDR2 as SMNVEV (reference sequence). CDR3 sequence (DNA): TGTGCCAGCAGTTCGACAGGGGGCGCGTCTGGGGCCAACGTCCTGACTTTC. This codes for CASSSTGGASGANVLTF.

This clone occurred once. The gene calls are TRBV15 and TRBJ1-6; 8 bases agree with TRBD1. From germline, CDR1 is LNHNV and CDR2 YYDKDF (reference sequence). This CDR3 has 16 amino acids. The V and J ends lost 0 bases and 9 bases, in that order; junction bases with no gene match: 7. This chain's CDR3 is CATSREGGQEGSPLHF. DNA for the CDR3: TGTGCCACCAGCAGAGAGGGGGGACAGGAAGGTTCACCCCTCCACTTT.

The CDR3 region has the DNA TGTGCCAGTAGTGACGGCGGGTACAATGAGCAGTTCTTC. As protein: CASSDGGYNEQFF. The chain has TRBV19 and TRBJ2-1; D might be TRBD2 (5 bases). CDR1 and CDR2 (germline): LNHDA, SQIVND (reference sequence). This CDR3 has 13 residues. Trimming shortened V by 5 bases and J by 4 bases, and 9 bases separated the two germline ends.

The chain recombines TRBV7-8 with TRBJ2-6; 10 nucleotides line up with TRBD1. Germline-derived CDR1 and CDR2 are SGHVS and FQNEAQ. The CDR3 length is 18 residues. J lost 0 bases, V lost 3 bases, and 5 bases had no gene match. The CDR3 region is CASSFGDRGFSGANVLTF. The DNA for the CDR3 is TGTGCCAGCAGCTTCGGGGACAGGGGATTCTCTGGGGCCAACGTCCTGACTTTC.